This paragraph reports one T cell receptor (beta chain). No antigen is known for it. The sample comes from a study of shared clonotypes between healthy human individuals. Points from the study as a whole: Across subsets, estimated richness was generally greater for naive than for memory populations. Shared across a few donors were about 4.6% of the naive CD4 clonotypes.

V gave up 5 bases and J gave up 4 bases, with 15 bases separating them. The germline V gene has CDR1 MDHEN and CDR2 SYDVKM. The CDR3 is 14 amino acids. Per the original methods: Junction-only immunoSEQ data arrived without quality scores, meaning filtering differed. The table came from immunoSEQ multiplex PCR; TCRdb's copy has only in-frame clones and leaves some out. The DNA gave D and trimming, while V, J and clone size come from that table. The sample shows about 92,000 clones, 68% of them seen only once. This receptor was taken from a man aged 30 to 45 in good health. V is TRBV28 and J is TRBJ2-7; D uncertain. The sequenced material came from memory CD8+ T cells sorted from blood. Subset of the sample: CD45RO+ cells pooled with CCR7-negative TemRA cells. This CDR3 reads CASSPRIVRYEQYF. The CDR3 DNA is TGTGCCAGCAGTCCCCGGATAGTAAGGTACGAGCAGTACTTC.